Sequencing of this T cell receptor beta chain was carried out in a study of technical replicates of blood from a handful of donors (dated by TCRdb to 2017 to 2019). The V end loses 5 bases and the J end loses 7 bases, and a stretch of 14 bases separates them. CDR1 and CDR2 are read off the germline V gene as SGHAT and FQNNGV. The CDR3, from cysteine to phenylalanine, totals 13 residues. The DNA shown is the 39-base CDR3, in frame from base 1. On this clone itself: There is no known antigen for this receptor. Nothing much larger sits one base from this clone, and base qualities are not available.

Libraries were prepared through the immunoSEQ multiplex PCR assay. The table comes from immuneACCESS by way of TCRdb, which keeps in-frame sequences with V and J called. Part of the clones is missing from these tables; in studies checked, under half for an unresolved V gene and the rest for unknown reasons. This sample gives 60,000 to 95,000 clones in total; roughly nine tenths of them show up just once. The ten largest clonotypes hold roughly 0.4% of the sample. This sequence was found in a human donor in good health. Some clones in this sample may be carry-over from other donors' samples. Sequenced sample: T cells isolated from PBMCs. This chain joins TRBV11-2 to TRBJ1-1, with TRBD1 tentatively as D gene (5 bases match). The nucleotide sequence is TGTGCCAGCAGCCCCGGACAATACCTTGAAGCTTTCTTT. It codes for CASSPGQYLEAFF.